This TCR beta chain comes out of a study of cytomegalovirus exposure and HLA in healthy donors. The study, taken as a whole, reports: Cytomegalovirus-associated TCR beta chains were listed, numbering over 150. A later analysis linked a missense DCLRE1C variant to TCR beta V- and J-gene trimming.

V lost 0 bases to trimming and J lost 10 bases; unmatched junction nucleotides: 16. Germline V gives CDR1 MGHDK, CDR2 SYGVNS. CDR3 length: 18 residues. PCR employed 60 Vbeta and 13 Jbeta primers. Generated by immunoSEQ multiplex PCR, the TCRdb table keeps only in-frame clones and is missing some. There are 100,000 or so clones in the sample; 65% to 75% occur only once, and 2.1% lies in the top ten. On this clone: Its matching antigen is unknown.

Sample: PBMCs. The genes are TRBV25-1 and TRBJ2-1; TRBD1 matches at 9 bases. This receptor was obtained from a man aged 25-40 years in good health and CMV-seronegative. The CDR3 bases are TGTGCCAGCAGTGAATACGCGTTCTCTGGGACAGGGCCGAGGGAGCAGTTCTTC. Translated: CASSEYAFSGTGPREQFF.